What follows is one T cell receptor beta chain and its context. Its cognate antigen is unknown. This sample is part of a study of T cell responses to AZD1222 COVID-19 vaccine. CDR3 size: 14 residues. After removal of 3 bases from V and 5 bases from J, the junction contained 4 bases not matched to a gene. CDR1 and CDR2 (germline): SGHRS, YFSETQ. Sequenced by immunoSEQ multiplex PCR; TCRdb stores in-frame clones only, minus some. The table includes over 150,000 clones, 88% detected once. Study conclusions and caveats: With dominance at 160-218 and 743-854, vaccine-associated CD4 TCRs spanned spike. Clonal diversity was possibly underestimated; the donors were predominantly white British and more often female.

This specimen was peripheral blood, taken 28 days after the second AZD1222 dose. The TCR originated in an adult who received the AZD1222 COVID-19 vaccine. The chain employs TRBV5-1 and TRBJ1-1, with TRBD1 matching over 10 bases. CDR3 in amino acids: CASSSRDRGTEAFF. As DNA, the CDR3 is TGCGCCAGCAGCTCCCGGGACAGGGGAACTGAAGCTTTCTTT.